This T cell receptor (beta chain) comes out of a study of T cells in Graves' hyperthyroidism and ophthalmopathy. This clonotype was counted ten times or more. The V end lost 1 base, the J end lost 0 bases, and 9 bases lay between the germline ends. The CDR3 has 14 residues. Per the germline V gene, CDR1 is DFQATT and CDR2 is SNEGSKA (reference sequence). Amplified TCR beta CDR3 regions derived from RNA transcripts. With the HTBI primer set, the TCR CDR3 went through a first round of RT-PCR. TCRdb analysed the multiplex PCR reads with MiXCR anew, one entry per CDR3 protein. The sample comprises hundreds of thousands of distinct CDR3 sequences, approximately 13% of which are singletons, and over 8.5% rests with the top ten.

The receptor's source is a woman younger than 30 with Graves' hyperthyroidism. Sequencing was carried out using blood. J is TRBJ1-1 and V is TRBV20-1; D is ambiguous. Here the CDR3 DNA reads TGCAGTGCTAGAGCCCAGCGGGTGAACACTGAAGCTTTCTTT. Protein: CSARAQRVNTEAFF.